Given below is one T cell receptor (beta chain) in context. Mismatch with germline at one junction end may stem from a read error. The investigators amplified TCR beta CDR3 regions from RNA transcripts. An initial round of RT-PCR targeting the TCR CDR3 relied on the HTBI primer set. One entry per CDR3 protein, called by TCRdb with MiXCR from the multiplex PCR reads. The data hold some 650,000 distinct CDR3 sequences, with about a sixth observed a single time. This entry belongs to a study of T cells in Graves' hyperthyroidism and ophthalmopathy. The CDR3 is 14 amino acids. Germline CDR1 and CDR2: SGHRS and YFSETQ.

The clonotype comes from a woman in her 40s with Graves' ophthalmopathy. The sample taken for sequencing was blood. V and J are TRBV5-1 and TRBJ1-3; 7 nucleotides align to TRBD1. For the CDR3, the DNA is TGCGTCAGCAAGGGACAGTCATCTGGAAACACCATATATTTT. Encoded protein: CVSKGQSSGNTIYF.